One T cell receptor beta chain is described in this entry. The data were taken from a study of beta chain features in type 1 diabetes. The authors reverse transcribed all of the isolated RNA, so sequencing captured expressed TCRB transcripts. Profiling relied on immunoSEQ multiplex PCR, and the TCRdb table lists in-frame clones only, not all of them. The sample includes 810,000 or so clones, roughly a sixth of them seen just once. This CDR3 region has 17 residues. The sample taken for sequencing was naive CD4+ T cells from blood. The gene calls are TRBV21-1 and TRBJ2-1; whether TRBD2, the table's D call, matches the DNA was not checked. TRBV21-1 is deemed a pseudogene. This receptor was taken from a woman aged 18-29 years in good health. CDR3 loop: CASSAFGGGPHYNEQFF. CDR3 coding DNA: TGTGCCAGCAGCGCCTTCGGGGGAGGCCCTCATTACAATGAGCAGTTCTTC.